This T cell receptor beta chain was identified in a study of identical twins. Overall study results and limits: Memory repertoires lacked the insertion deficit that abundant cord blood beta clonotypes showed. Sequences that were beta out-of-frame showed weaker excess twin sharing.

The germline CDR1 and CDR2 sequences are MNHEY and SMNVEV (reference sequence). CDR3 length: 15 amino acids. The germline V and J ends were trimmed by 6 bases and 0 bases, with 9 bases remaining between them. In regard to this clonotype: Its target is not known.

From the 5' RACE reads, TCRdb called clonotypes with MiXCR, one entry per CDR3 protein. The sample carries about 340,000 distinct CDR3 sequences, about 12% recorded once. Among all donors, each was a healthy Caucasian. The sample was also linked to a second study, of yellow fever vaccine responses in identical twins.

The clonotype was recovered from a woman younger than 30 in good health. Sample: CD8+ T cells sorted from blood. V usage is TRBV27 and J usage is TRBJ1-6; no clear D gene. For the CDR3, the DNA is TGTGCCAGCAGGTCCGCGGGCTCCTATAATTCACCCCTCCACTTT. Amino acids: CASRSAGSYNSPLHF.